The 16 T cell receptor beta chains given below trace back to one sample, sequenced in a study of blood T cell repertoires in COVID-19. Profiled with immunoSEQ multiplex PCR; TCRdb holds only in-frame clones, not every one. Of some 150,000 clones listed, more than 80% are singletons. Sequencing was carried out using peripheral blood. All receptors derive from a woman of 80 years or more in a cohort sampled during active or convalescent COVID-19.

The chain combines TRBV29-1 with TRBJ1-1; TRBD1 is a possible D gene (6 bases). The CDR3 totals 10 residues. Trimming removed 5 bases at V and 8 bases at J, with 9 bases between. Germline CDR1 is SQVTM and CDR2 is ANQGSEA. In DNA, the CDR3 is TGCAGCGTTATCACAGGGGAAGCTTTCTTT. Translation gives CSVITGEAFF.

The chain employs TRBV12-5 and TRBJ2-2; the D gene is possibly TRBD2 (6 bases). Germline V CDR1 and CDR2: LGHNT, FRNRAP. The CDR3 length is 15 residues. Trimming stripped 5 bases from V and 1 base from J, with 11 bases between. CDR3: CASGLGTLNTGELFF. The DNA of the CDR3 is TGTGCTAGTGGTCTCGGGACTTTGAACACCGGGGAGCTGTTTTTT. Combining the CDR3 with reference TRBV12-5 and TRBJ2-2 gives the whole variable domain DARVTQTPRHKVTEMGQEVTMRCQPILGHNTVFWYRQTMMQGLELLAYFRNRAPLDDSGMPKDRFSAEMPDATLATLKIQPSEPRDSAVYFCASGLGTLNTGELFFGEGSRLTVL.

The rearrangement links TRBV7-2 to TRBJ2-5, with 9 bases aligning to TRBD1. From germline, CDR1 is SGHTA and CDR2 FQGNSA. The CDR3 is made up of 15 amino acids. V dropped 2 bases and J dropped 4; count of bases not matched to a gene: 5. CDR3 coding DNA: TGTGCCAGCAGCTTAAGGGACAGGGTGGTAGAGACCCAGTACTTC. It encodes CASSLRDRVVETQYF.

The rearrangement links TRBV7-9 to TRBJ2-2; 7 bases line up with TRBD2. CDR1 and CDR2 from the germline V gene are SEHNR and FQNEAQ (reference sequence). The CDR3 extends over 14 amino acids. With 1 base clipped from V and 4 bases from J, the junction kept 0 bases outside the gene matches. The CDR3 loop is CASSLGTSTGELFF. For the CDR3, the DNA is TGTGCCAGCAGCTTAGGGACTAGCACCGGGGAGCTGTTTTTT.

The chain recombines TRBV30 with TRBJ1-4; a weak D match, TRBD1 (6 bases). This CDR3 has 14 residues. Germline V lookup: CDR1 GTSNPN, CDR2 SVGIG (reference sequence). The V end was cut by 4 bases, the J end by 8 bases, with 17 bases between. In DNA form, the CDR3 reads TGTGCCTGGACCAACTCTGGGAGGGGGGAAAAACTGTTTTTT. Translated, it gives CAWTNSGRGEKLFF.

The rearrangement links TRBV19 to TRBJ2-3; a weak D match, TRBD2 (7 bases). The CDR3 has 14 residues. V was shortened by 2 bases and J by 5 bases, with 11 bases between the two germline ends. Germline V gives CDR1 LNHDA, CDR2 SQIVND (reference sequence). The DNA for the CDR3 is TGTGCCAGTAGTATACGAGGGGGGGGAGATACGCAGTATTTT. This sequence encodes CASSIRGGGDTQYF.

The V and J genes are TRBV5-5 and TRBJ2-7; TRBD1 agrees at 10 bases. With 4 bases clipped from V and 9 bases from J, the junction kept 7 bases outside the gene matches. The V gene's germline CDR1 is SGHKS and CDR2 YYEKEE (reference sequence). The CDR3 covers 13 residues. CDR3 sequence: CASSPGQGYWQYF. CDR3 nucleotide sequence: TGTGCCAGCAGCCCGGGACAGGGGTACTGGCAGTACTTC.

The chain is built from TRBV7-6 and TRBJ1-3, with 8 bases that match TRBD1. J was trimmed by 2 bases and V by 5 bases; bases with no gene match: 2. The germline V gene has CDR1 SGHVS and CDR2 FNYEAQ. The CDR3 is 14 amino acids. CDR3 sequence (DNA): TGTGCCAGCAGCGCGACAGGGGCTGGAAACACCATATATTTT. This encodes CASSATGAGNTIYF.

The chain couples TRBV5-1 to TRBJ1-1; possibly TRBD1 for D (6 bases). Germline CDR1 is SGHRS and CDR2 is YFSETQ. The length of the CDR3 is 15 residues. Trimming removed 4 bases at V and 0 bases at J, with 13 bases between. CDR3 region: CASSLGQLVNTEAFF. As DNA, the CDR3 is TGCGCCAGCAGCCTCGGACAGTTAGTGAACACTGAAGCTTTCTTT. Full variable domain (rest looked up from reference TRBV5-1 and TRBJ1-1): KAGVTQTPRYLIKTRGQQVTLSCSPISGHRSVSWYQQTPGQGLQFLFEYFSETQRNKGNFPGRFSGRQFSNSRSEMNVSTLELGDSALYLCASSLGQLVNTEAFFGQGTRLTVV.

The J gene is TRBJ1-2, the V gene TRBV3-1 (or the pseudogene TRBV3-2); D might be TRBD1 (6 bases). Germline V gene data show CDR1 as LGHDT and CDR2 as YNNKEL (reference sequence). The CDR3 extends over 15 amino acids. V lost 1 base, J lost 4 bases, and 13 bases lay in between. CDR3 loop: CASSQGVDRLYGYTF. The DNA for the CDR3 is TGTGCCAGCAGCCAAGGAGTTGACAGGCTCTATGGCTACACCTTC.

The V gene is TRBV6-2 or TRBV6-3, the J gene TRBJ1-5; no definite D call. V was trimmed by 5 bases and J by 7 bases, leaving 18 bases between them. Germline V lookup: CDR1 MNHEY, CDR2 SVGEGT. CDR3 size: 15 residues. The CDR3 DNA reads as TGTGCCAGCAGTCAGACGGGAGGGTGGCAGCAGCCCCAGCATTTT. It encodes CASSQTGGWQQPQHF.

This clone was counted a single time. J is TRBJ2-1 and V is TRBV7-3, with D tentatively TRBD2 (6 bases). CDR1 is SGHTA and CDR2 is FQGTGA in the germline V gene. The CDR3 extends over 13 amino acids. Trimming pared 6 bases from V and 8 bases from J, leaving 14 bases between. In nucleotides, the CDR3 is TGTGCCAGCAGGGACTACCCTCGGGATGAGCAGTTCTTC. Its translation: CASRDYPRDEQFF.

The chain employs TRBV5-1 and TRBJ2-3, with a weak D call TRBD2 (6 bases). The V gene lost 7 bases and the J gene lost 2 bases, with 14 bases spanning the gap. Looked up from germline, CDR1 is SGHRS and CDR2 is YFSETQ. The CDR3 totals 14 residues. The CDR3: CASYHGRDTDTQYF. CDR3 DNA sequence: TGCGCCAGCTATCATGGGCGGGACACAGATACGCAGTATTTT.

The chain recombines TRBV4-2 with TRBJ2-3; 7 bases are shared with TRBD2. CDR3 length equals 16 residues. V shed 2 bases, J shed 0 bases, and the junction held 5 bases outside the gene matches. Germline-derived CDR1 and CDR2 are LGHNA and YNFKEQ. CDR3 DNA: TGTGCCAGCAGCCAACAATCCGGGGGGAGCACAGATACGCAGTATTTT. Protein product: CASSQQSGGSTDTQYF.

The chain combines TRBV3-1 (or the pseudogene TRBV3-2) with TRBJ1-6; perhaps TRBD1 as D (6 bases). Germline assignment: CDR1 LGHDT and CDR2 YNNKEL (reference sequence). CDR3 length: 15 residues. V lost 4 bases and J 9 bases, leaving 16 bases between the germline ends. The CDR3 is CASSPDRGGGSPLHF. Here the CDR3 DNA reads TGTGCCAGCAGCCCGGACAGAGGGGGGGGTTCACCCCTCCACTTT.

This chain links TRBV2 with TRBJ2-2, with TRBD1 matching over 7 bases. The ends lost 6 bases at V and 3 bases at J; junction bases unmatched: 7. This CDR3 is built from 15 residues. Germline CDR1 and CDR2: SNHLY and FYNNEI. CDR3 nucleotide sequence: TGTGCCAGCAGGTTCGGGACAGAGGACACCGGGGAGCTGTTTTTT. Its protein is CASRFGTEDTGELFF. The full variable domain, completed using reference TRBV2 and TRBJ2-2, is EPEVTQTPSHQVTQMGQEVILRCVPISNHLYFYWYRQILGQKVEFLVSFYNNEISEKSEIFDDQFSVERPDGSNFTLKIRSTKLEDSAMYFCASRFGTEDTGELFFGEGSRLTVL.